This TCR beta chain is from a study of T-cell reconstitution after alpha-beta-depleted transplantation in children. During its preparation, the TCRbeta library received unique molecular identifiers. TCRdb recomputed calls from the PCR reads with MiXCR, one row per CDR3 protein. The data contain about 980,000 distinct CDR3 sequences, roughly 29% of them seen just once; the ten biggest clones take up 25% to 35%. Germline CDR1 reads SGHTA; CDR2 reads FQGNSA. V trimming: 6 bases; J trimming: 4 bases; junction bases outside the gene matches: 9. The CDR3 contains 16 residues. This receptor was obtained from a boy in the first two years of life who had a stem cell transplant for SCID, so the T cells may come from the graft donor. The chain links TRBV7-2 to TRBJ2-1, with 10 nucleotides matching TRBD2. Sequenced here: PBMCs, mostly from graft donor cells, sampled 360 days after TCRalphabeta/CD19-depleted stem cell transplant. The CDR3 DNA sequence: TGTGCCAGCAGGCCCCTAGCGGGGGAGAGGTACAATGAGCAGTTCTTC. As protein: CASRPLAGERYNEQFF.